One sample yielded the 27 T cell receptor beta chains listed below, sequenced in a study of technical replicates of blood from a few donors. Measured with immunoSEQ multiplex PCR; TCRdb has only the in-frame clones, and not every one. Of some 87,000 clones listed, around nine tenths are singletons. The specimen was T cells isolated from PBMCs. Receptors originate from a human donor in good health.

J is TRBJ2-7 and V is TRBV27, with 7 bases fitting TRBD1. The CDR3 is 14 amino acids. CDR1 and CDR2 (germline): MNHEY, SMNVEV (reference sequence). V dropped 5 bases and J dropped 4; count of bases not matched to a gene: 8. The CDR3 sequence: CASSIRQGLYEQYF. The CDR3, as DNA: TGTGCCAGCAGTATCCGACAGGGTCTGTACGAGCAGTACTTC.

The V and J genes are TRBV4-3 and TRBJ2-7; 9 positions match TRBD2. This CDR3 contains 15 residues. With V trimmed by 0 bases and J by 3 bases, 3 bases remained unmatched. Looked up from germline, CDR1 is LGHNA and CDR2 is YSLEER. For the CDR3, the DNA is TGCGCCAGCAGCCAAGAGACTAGCGGTTACTACGAGCAGTACTTC. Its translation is CASSQETSGYYEQYF.

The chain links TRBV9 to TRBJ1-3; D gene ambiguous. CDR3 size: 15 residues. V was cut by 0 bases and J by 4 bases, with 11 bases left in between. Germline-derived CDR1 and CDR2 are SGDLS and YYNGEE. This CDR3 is CASSVGRTEGNTIYF. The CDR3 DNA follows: TGTGCCAGCAGCGTAGGGAGAACGGAAGGAAACACCATATATTTT.

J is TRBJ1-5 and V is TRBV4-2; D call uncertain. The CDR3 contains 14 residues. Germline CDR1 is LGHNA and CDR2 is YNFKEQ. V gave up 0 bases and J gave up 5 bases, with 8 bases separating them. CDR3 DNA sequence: TGTGCCAGCAGCCAAGAGCAGGATTATCAGCCCCAGCATTTT. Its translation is CASSQEQDYQPQHF.

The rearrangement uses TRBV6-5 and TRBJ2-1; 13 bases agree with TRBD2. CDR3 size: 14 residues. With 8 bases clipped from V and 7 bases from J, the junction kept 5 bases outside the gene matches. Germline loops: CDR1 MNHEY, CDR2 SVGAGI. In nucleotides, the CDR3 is TGTGCCAGCTGGAGGACTAGCGGGAGTAATGAGCAGTTCTTC. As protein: CASWRTSGSNEQFF.

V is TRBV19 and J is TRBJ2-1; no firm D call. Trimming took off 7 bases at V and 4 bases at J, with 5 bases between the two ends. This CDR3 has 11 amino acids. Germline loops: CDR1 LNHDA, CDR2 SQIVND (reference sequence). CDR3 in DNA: TGTGCCAGTAATGTATACAATGAGCAGTTCTTC. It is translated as CASNVYNEQFF.

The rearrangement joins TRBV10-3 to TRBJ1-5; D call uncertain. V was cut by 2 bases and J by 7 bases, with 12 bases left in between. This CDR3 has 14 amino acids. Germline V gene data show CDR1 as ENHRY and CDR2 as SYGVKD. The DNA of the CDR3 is TGTGCCATCAGTGAGATAGAGGGAAACCAGCCCCAGCATTTT. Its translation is CAISEIEGNQPQHF.

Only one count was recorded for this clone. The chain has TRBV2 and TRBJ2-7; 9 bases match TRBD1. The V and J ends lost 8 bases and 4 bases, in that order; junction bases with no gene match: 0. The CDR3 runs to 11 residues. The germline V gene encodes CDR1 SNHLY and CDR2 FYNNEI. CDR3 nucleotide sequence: TGTGCCAGCGACAGGGGGTACGAGCAGTACTTC. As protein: CASDRGYEQYF.

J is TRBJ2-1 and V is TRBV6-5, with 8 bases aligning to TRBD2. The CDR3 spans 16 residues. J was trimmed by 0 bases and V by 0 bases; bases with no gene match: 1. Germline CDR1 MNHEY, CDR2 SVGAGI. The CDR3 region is CASSYSGTSSYNEQFF. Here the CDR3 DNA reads TGTGCCAGCAGTTACTCCGGGACTAGCTCCTACAATGAGCAGTTCTTC.

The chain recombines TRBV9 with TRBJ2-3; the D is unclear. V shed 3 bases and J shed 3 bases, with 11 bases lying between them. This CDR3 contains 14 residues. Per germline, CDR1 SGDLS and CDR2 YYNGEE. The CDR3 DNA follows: TGTGCCAGCAGCGGAATCCGCGGAACAGATACGCAGTATTTT. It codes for CASSGIRGTDTQYF.

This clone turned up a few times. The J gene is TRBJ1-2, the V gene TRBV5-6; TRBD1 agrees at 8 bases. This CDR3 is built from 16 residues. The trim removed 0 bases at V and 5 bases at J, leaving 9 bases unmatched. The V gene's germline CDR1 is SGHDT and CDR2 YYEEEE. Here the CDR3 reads CASSLARTGQIYGYTF. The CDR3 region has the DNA TGTGCCAGCAGCTTGGCTAGGACAGGGCAAATTTATGGCTACACCTTC.

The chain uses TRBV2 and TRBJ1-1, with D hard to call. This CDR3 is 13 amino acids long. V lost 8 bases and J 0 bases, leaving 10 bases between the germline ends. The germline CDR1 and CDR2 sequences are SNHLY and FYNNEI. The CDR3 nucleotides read TGTGCCAGCTTGGCAGAAGTGAACACTGAAGCTTTCTTT. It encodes CASLAEVNTEAFF.

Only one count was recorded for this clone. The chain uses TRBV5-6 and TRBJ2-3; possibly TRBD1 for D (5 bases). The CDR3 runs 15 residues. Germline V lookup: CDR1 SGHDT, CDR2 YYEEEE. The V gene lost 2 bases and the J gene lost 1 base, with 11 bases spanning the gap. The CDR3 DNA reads TGTGCCAGCAGCTTCAAGGGGTGGGGCACAGATACGCAGTATTTT. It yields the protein CASSFKGWGTDTQYF.

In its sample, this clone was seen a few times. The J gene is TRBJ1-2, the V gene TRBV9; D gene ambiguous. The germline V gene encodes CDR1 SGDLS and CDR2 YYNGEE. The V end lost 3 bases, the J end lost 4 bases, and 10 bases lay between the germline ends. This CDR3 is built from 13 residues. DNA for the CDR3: TGTGCCAGCAGCGGAACAGATTCCTATGGCTACACCTTC. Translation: CASSGTDSYGYTF.

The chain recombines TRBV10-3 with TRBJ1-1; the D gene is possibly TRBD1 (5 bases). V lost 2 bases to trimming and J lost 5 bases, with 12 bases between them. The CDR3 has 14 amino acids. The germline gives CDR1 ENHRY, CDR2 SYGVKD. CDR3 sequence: CAISETDIGTEAFF. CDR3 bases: TGTGCCATCAGTGAGACGGACATAGGTACTGAAGCTTTCTTT.

The CDR3 DNA follows: TGTGCCAGCAGCTTCAGGGGCGTAGACACCGGGGAGCTGTTTTTT. It codes for CASSFRGVDTGELFF. V and J are TRBV7-3 and TRBJ2-2, with D maybe TRBD1 (6 bases). The CDR3 has 15 residues. Germline CDR1 SGHTA, CDR2 FQGTGA. Trimming removed 3 bases from V and 3 bases from J, with 11 bases in between. The full variable domain, completed using reference TRBV7-3 and TRBJ2-2, is GAGVSQTPSNKVTEKGKYVELRCDPISGHTALYWYRQSLGQGPEFLIYFQGTGAADDSGLPNDRFFAVRPEGSVSTLKIQRTERGDSAVYLCASSFRGVDTGELFFGEGSRLTVL.

The DNA of the CDR3 is TGTGCCAGCAGCTTAGTAGGAGGATCTATAGATACGCAGTATTTT. It translates to CASSLVGGSIDTQYF. This chain uses TRBV7-2 with TRBJ2-3; TRBD2 might be the D (5 bases). The CDR3 spans 15 residues. Germline-derived CDR1 and CDR2 are SGHTA and FQGNSA. Deletions cut 1 base from V and 5 bases from J, with 13 bases between. The variable domain in full, completed from reference TRBV7-2 and TRBJ2-3, reads GAGVSQSPSNKVTEKGKDVELRCDPISGHTALYWYRQSLGQGLEFLIYFQGNSAPDKSGLPSDRFSAERTGGSVSTLTIQRTQQEDSAVYLCASSLVGGSIDTQYFGPGTRLTVL.

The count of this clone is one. Here the CDR3 reads CASSYGDASQTEAFF. CDR3 nucleotides: TGTGCCAGTAGTTATGGAGATGCAAGTCAGACTGAAGCTTTCTTT. The chain has TRBV19 and TRBJ1-1; D is unresolved. V was trimmed by 5 bases and J by 5 bases, leaving 18 bases between them. Germline CDR1 reads LNHDA; CDR2 reads SQIVND (reference sequence). The CDR3 totals 15 residues.

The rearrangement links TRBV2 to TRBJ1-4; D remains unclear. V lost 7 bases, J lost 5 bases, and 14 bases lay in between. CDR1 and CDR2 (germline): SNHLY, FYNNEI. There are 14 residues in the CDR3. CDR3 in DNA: TGTGCCAGCACGTTTGTTCGGGGAAATGAAAAACTGTTTTTT. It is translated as CASTFVRGNEKLFF. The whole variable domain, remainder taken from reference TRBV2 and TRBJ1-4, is EPEVTQTPSHQVTQMGQEVILRCVPISNHLYFYWYRQILGQKVEFLVSFYNNEISEKSEIFDDQFSVERPDGSNFTLKIRSTKLEDSAMYFCASTFVRGNEKLFFGSGTQLSVL.

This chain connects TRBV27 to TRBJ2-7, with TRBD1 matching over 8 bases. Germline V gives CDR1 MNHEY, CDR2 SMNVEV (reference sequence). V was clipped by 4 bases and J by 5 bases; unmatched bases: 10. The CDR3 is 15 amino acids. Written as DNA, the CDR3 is TGTGCCAGCAGTTGGGTCCAGGGGGCGGGCAACGAGCAGTACTTC. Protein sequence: CASSWVQGAGNEQYF.

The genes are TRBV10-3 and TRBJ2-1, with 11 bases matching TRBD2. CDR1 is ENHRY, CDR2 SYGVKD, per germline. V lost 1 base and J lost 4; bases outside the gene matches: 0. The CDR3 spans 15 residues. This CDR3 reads CAISEWTSGYNEQFF. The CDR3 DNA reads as TGTGCCATCAGTGAGTGGACTAGCGGGTACAATGAGCAGTTCTTC.

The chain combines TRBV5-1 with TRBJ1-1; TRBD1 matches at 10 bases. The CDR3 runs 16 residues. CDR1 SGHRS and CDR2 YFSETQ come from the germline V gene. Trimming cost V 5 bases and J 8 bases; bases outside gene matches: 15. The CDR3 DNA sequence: TGCGCCAGCAGTCAACATTTGGACAGGGGGATTGACGAAGCTTTCTTT. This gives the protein CASSQHLDRGIDEAFF.

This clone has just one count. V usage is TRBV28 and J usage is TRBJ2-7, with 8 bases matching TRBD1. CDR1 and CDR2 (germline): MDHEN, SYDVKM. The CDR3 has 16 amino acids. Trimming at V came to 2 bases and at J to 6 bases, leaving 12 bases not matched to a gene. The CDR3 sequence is CASSLAPGTGRSEQYF. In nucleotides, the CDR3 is TGTGCCAGCAGTTTAGCCCCGGGGACAGGAAGATCCGAGCAGTACTTC.

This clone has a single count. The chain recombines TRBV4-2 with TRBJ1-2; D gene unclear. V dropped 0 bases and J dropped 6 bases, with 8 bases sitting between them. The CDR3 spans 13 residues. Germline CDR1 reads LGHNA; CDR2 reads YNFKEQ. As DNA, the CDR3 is TGTGCCAGCAGCCAAGAGGGAGGGAATGGCTACACCTTC. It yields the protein CASSQEGGNGYTF.

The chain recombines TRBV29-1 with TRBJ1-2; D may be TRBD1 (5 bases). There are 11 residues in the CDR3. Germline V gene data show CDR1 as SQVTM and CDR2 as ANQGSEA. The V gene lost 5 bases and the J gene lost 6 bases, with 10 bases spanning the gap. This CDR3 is CSVWGGDGYTF. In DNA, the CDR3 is TGCAGCGTTTGGGGGGGGGATGGCTACACCTTC.

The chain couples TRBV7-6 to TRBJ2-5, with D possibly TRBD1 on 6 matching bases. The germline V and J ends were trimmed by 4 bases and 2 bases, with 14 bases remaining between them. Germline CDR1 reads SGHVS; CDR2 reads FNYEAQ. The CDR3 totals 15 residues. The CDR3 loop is CASSSTGRGQETQYF. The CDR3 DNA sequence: TGTGCCAGCAGCTCCACAGGGAGAGGGCAAGAGACCCAGTACTTC. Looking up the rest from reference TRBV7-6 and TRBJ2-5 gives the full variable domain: GAGVSQSPRYKVTKRGQDVALRCDPISGHVSLYWYRQALGQGPEFLTYFNYEAQQDKSGLPNDRFSAERPEGSISTLTIQRTEQRDSAMYRCASSSTGRGQETQYFGPGTRLLVL.

CDR3 nucleotides: TGTGCCAGCAGCCCTGCCGAAAGGGGACAGAATTACAATGAGCAGTTCTTC. It is translated as CASSPAERGQNYNEQFF. This chain joins TRBV11-3 and TRBJ2-1; TRBD1 agrees at 7 bases. Germline CDR1 SGHNT, CDR2 YENEEA. The CDR3 spans 17 residues. Trimming took 5 bases from V and 4 from J; bases not matched to a gene: 14.